The 30 T cell receptor beta chains in this list originate from one sample, sequenced in a study of CD8 T cells in Susac syndrome. cDNA came from around 0.5 to 1 ug RNA primed by random hexamers. Each CDR3 protein is one row after TCRdb ran MiXCR on the immunoSEQ multiplex PCR reads. The sample has just under 150,000 distinct CDR3 sequences; approximately 93% are singletons. The specimen sequenced was CD4+ T cells from PBMCs. All receptors come from a human donor in good health.

The rearrangement uses TRBV30 and TRBJ2-1, with D possibly TRBD1 on 6 matching bases. The CDR3 extends over 14 amino acids. Trimming left V 4 bases short and J 0 bases short, with 10 bases between. CDR1 and CDR2 (germline): GTSNPN, SVGIG (reference sequence). CDR3 sequence (DNA): TGTGCCTGGAAAAGGGGGAACTCCTACAATGAGCAGTTCTTC. This sequence encodes CAWKRGNSYNEQFF. The variable domain in full, with the rest retrieved from reference TRBV30 and TRBJ2-1, is SQTIHQWPATLVQPVGSPLSLECTVEGTSNPNLYWYRQAAGRGLQLLFYSVGIGQISSEVPQNLSASRPQDRQFILSSKKLLLSDSGFYLCAWKRGNSYNEQFFGPGTRLTVL.

The V and J genes are TRBV30 and TRBJ1-5, with 7 positions matching TRBD1. The CDR3 consists of 15 residues. Trimming took 1 base from V and 5 from J; bases not matched to a gene: 8. Germline V gene data show CDR1 as GTSNPN and CDR2 as SVGIG (reference sequence). The CDR3 sequence is CAWSARQGYYQPQHF. CDR3 nucleotides: TGTGCCTGGAGTGCCAGACAGGGTTATTATCAGCCCCAGCATTTT.

The chain uses TRBV10-3 and TRBJ1-1, with a weak D call TRBD1 (5 bases). The CDR3 has 12 residues. V lost 11 bases, J lost 4 bases, and 14 bases lay in between. Germline lookup yields CDR1 ENHRY and CDR2 SYGVKD. CDR3 DNA sequence: TGTGCCGCCGACAGCCAGGGCACTGAAGCTTTCTTT. As protein: CAADSQGTEAFF.

The genes are TRBV19 and TRBJ2-2; D remains ambiguous. Looked up from germline, CDR1 is LNHDA and CDR2 is SQIVND (reference sequence). The length of the CDR3 is 14 residues. Trimming shortened V by 4 bases and J by 0 bases, and 6 bases separated the two germline ends. The CDR3: CASSTWPNTGELFF. The CDR3 DNA reads TGTGCCAGTAGTACATGGCCGAACACCGGGGAGCTGTTTTTT. Based on the CDR3 plus reference TRBV19 and TRBJ2-2, the full variable domain is DGGITQSPKYLFRKEGQNVTLSCEQNLNHDAMYWYRQDPGQGLRLIYYSQIVNDFQKGDIAEGYSVSREKKESFPLTVTSAQKNPTAFYLCASSTWPNTGELFFGEGSRLTVL.

This chain joins TRBV2 and TRBJ1-1; weak D call: TRBD1 (6 bases). CDR3 length: 14 residues. The ends were cut back, 8 bases at V and 4 bases at J, with 17 bases in the middle. Germline V gene lookup returns CDR1 SNHLY and CDR2 FYNNEI. In nucleotides, the CDR3 is TGTGCCAGCCTTCTCCTACAGGGTGGCACTGAAGCTTTCTTT. This translates into CASLLLQGGTEAFF.

The genes are TRBV19 and TRBJ1-1; 9 nucleotides agree with TRBD1. V gave up 6 bases and J gave up 0 bases; unmatched junction bases: 2. CDR1 and CDR2 (germline): LNHDA, SQIVND (reference sequence). The CDR3 sequence is 14 residues long. In nucleotides, the CDR3 is TGTGCCAGTAGACGACAGGGGGTGAACACTGAAGCTTTCTTT. It encodes CASRRQGVNTEAFF. The whole variable domain, filled in from reference TRBV19 and TRBJ1-1, reads DGGITQSPKYLFRKEGQNVTLSCEQNLNHDAMYWYRQDPGQGLRLIYYSQIVNDFQKGDIAEGYSVSREKKESFPLTVTSAQKNPTAFYLCASRRQGVNTEAFFGQGTRLTVV.

The chain joins TRBV10-1 to TRBJ2-3, with a tentative D call TRBD1 (5 bases). Germline V lookup: CDR1 WNHNN, CDR2 SYGVQD (reference sequence). V was shortened by 6 bases and J by 4 bases, with 14 bases between the two germline ends. The CDR3 sequence is 14 residues long. DNA for the CDR3: TGCGCCAGCAGCCACAGGAATCGCCCAGATACGCAGTATTTT. This encodes CASSHRNRPDTQYF.

The V and J genes are TRBV30 and TRBJ2-7; 8 bases line up with TRBD2. CDR1 and CDR2 (germline): GTSNPN, SVGIG (reference sequence). J lost 6 bases, V lost 0 bases, and 4 bases had no gene match. The CDR3 has 13 amino acids. The CDR3 region has the DNA TGTGCCTGGAGTGTATTGAGCGGGAGCGAGCAGTACTTC. It encodes CAWSVLSGSEQYF.

V gene TRBV7-3 combines with J gene TRBJ1-1; D gene uncertain. Trimming shortened V by 3 bases and J by 1 base, and 6 bases separated the two germline ends. CDR3 length: 13 amino acids. CDR1 is SGHTA and CDR2 is FQGTGA in the germline V gene. The DNA of the CDR3 is TGTGCCAGCAGCTTGTTGGAGAACACTGAAGCTTTCTTT. It specifies CASSLLENTEAFF.

The V and J genes are TRBV27 and TRBJ2-2; 7 bases line up with TRBD1. V lost 5 bases and J lost 7; bases outside the gene matches: 1. The CDR3 has 12 amino acids. Germline CDR1 is MNHEY and CDR2 is SMNVEV (reference sequence). CDR3 nucleotide sequence: TGTGCCAGCAGTAGACAGGGCGGGGAGCTGTTTTTT. It translates to CASSRQGGELFF.

V gene TRBV10-3 combines with J gene TRBJ2-5, with 11 bases aligning to TRBD2. Trimming at V came to 5 bases and at J to 1 base, leaving 3 bases not matched to a gene. The CDR3 contains 15 residues. Germline V gene lookup returns CDR1 ENHRY and CDR2 SYGVKD. The CDR3 here is CAISPGTSGQETQYF. The CDR3 DNA follows: TGTGCCATCAGTCCGGGGACTAGCGGCCAAGAGACCCAGTACTTC.

The chain has TRBV13 and TRBJ2-7, with TRBD1 as a possible D gene (8 bases). The V end lost 7 bases, the J end lost 6 bases, and 19 bases lay between the germline ends. The CDR3 contains 14 residues. The V gene's germline CDR1 is PRHDT and CDR2 FYEKMQ (reference sequence). The CDR3, as DNA: TGTGCCAGCACCTCTTGGACAGGGAGGGCCGAGCAGTACTTC. Amino acids: CASTSWTGRAEQYF.

J is TRBJ2-7 and V is TRBV5-1, with TRBD2 matching 8 bases. Losses at the gene ends were 3 bases for V and 7 bases for J; bases not matched to a gene: 12. This CDR3 comprises 15 residues. CDR1 and CDR2 (germline): SGHRS, YFSETQ. CDR3 nucleotide sequence: TGCGCCAGCAGCTACCCAGCGGGAGCGTCGCGGGAGCAGTACTTC. This codes for CASSYPAGASREQYF.

The V gene is TRBV11-1, the J gene TRBJ2-6, with D maybe TRBD1 (6 bases). V gave up 7 bases and J gave up 0 bases, with 25 bases separating them. Germline assignment: CDR1 SGHAT and CDR2 FQDESV (reference sequence). This CDR3 contains 20 residues. The CDR3 coding sequence is TGTGCCAGCACCCGTGGGGGACATCTAACGGGAAGCTCTGGGGCCAACGTCCTGACTTTC. Its translation: CASTRGGHLTGSSGANVLTF. The whole variable domain, remainder taken from reference TRBV11-1 and TRBJ2-6, is EAEVAQSPRYKITEKSQAVAFWCDPISGHATLYWYRQILGQGPELLVQFQDESVVDDSQLPKDRFSAERLKGVDSTLKIQPAELGDSAMYLCASTRGGHLTGSSGANVLTFGAGSRLTVL.

This chain uses TRBV5-1 with TRBJ2-5, with a weak D call TRBD1 (5 bases). The CDR3 runs to 14 residues. Germline V gene lookup returns CDR1 SGHRS and CDR2 YFSETQ. The V end was cut by 0 bases, the J end by 2 bases, with 8 bases between. CDR3 amino acids: CASSLGQGQETQYF. CDR3 nucleotide sequence: TGCGCCAGCAGCTTGGGGCAGGGACAAGAGACCCAGTACTTC.

This clonotype was counted a single time. The CDR3 DNA reads TGCGCCAGCAGCCAAGATCAGCACTATGGCTACACCTTC. Encoded protein: CASSQDQHYGYTF. The chain has TRBV4-1 and TRBJ1-2; D remains ambiguous. This CDR3 has 13 residues. Trimming removed 0 bases from V and 3 bases from J, with 5 bases in between. Germline CDR1 MGHRA, CDR2 YSYEKL.

The chain recombines TRBV20-1 with TRBJ2-7; D not certain. Germline V gives CDR1 DFQATT, CDR2 SNEGSKA (reference sequence). This CDR3 contains 11 residues. Trimming stripped 6 bases from V and 3 bases from J, with 9 bases between. The CDR3 region is CSAKYDYEQYF. CDR3 bases: TGCAGTGCAAAGTACGACTACGAGCAGTACTTC.

This clonotype showed up just once. The chain carries TRBV14 and TRBJ2-3, with D uncertain. This CDR3 has 15 residues. The V end lost 1 base, the J end lost 2 bases, and 10 bases lay between the germline ends. The germline CDR1 and CDR2 sequences are SGHDN and FVKESK. For the CDR3, the DNA is TGTGCCAGCAGCCAAGTGGCAGACAACACAGATACGCAGTATTTT. Its translation is CASSQVADNTDTQYF.

V and J are TRBV28 and TRBJ2-7, with a tentative D call TRBD2 (6 bases). Germline-derived CDR1 and CDR2 are MDHEN and SYDVKM. Trimming left V 8 bases short and J 4 bases short, with 18 bases between. The CDR3 is 14 residues long. CDR3 nucleotides: TGTGCCAGCGGAACCTCCGGGGGAGGATACGAGCAGTACTTC. Its translation: CASGTSGGGYEQYF.

This chain links TRBV15 with TRBJ1-5, with D tentatively TRBD1 (5 bases). This CDR3 comprises 13 residues. Trimming took off 3 bases at V and 7 bases at J, with 10 bases between the two ends. The germline V gene encodes CDR1 LNHNV and CDR2 YYDKDF (reference sequence). In nucleotides, the CDR3 is TGTGCCACCAGCAGCAGGGCTGCACAGCCCCAGCATTTT. Protein: CATSSRAAQPQHF.

The V gene is TRBV6-4, the J gene TRBJ2-4; no clear D. The V gene lost 4 bases and the J gene lost 2 bases, with 6 bases spanning the gap. CDR1 and CDR2 from the germline V gene are MRHNA and SNTAGT. CDR3 length: 13 residues. CDR3: CASSAGPKNIQYF. The CDR3 nucleotides are TGTGCCAGCAGTGCCGGACCCAAAAACATTCAGTACTTC.

J is TRBJ1-1 and V is TRBV18, with D hard to call. V was shortened by 2 bases and J by 3 bases, with 7 bases between the two germline ends. Per germline, CDR1 KGHSH and CDR2 LQKENI. This CDR3 is 13 amino acids long. The CDR3 DNA reads as TGTGCCAGCTCACCATCCCGAGACACTGAAGCTTTCTTT. Residues: CASSPSRDTEAFF.

The J gene is TRBJ2-5, the V gene TRBV12-3 or TRBV12-4; the match to TRBD2 covers 8 bases. The CDR3 sequence is 13 residues long. J gave up 5 bases and V 6 bases, and 5 bases lay outside the gene matches. The CDR3 DNA is TGTGCCAGCAGGGTAGCGGGAACGGAGACCCAGTACTTC. This encodes CASRVAGTETQYF.

CDR3 residues: CASTRGDSNQPQHF. As DNA, the CDR3 is TGTGCCAGCACCAGGGGGGATAGCAATCAGCCCCAGCATTTT. The rearrangement links TRBV9 to TRBJ1-5; 7 bases agree with TRBD1. This CDR3 spans 14 amino acids. CDR1 and CDR2 from the germline V gene are SGDLS and YYNGEE. V lost 6 bases to trimming and J lost 0 bases; unmatched junction nucleotides: 3.

This clonotype was observed a single time. This rearrangement joins TRBV30 to TRBJ2-5; the D is unclear. The CDR3 consists of 11 residues. Germline CDR1 reads GTSNPN; CDR2 reads SVGIG (reference sequence). Trimming cost V 4 bases and J 5 bases, with 8 bases left between them. This CDR3 is CAWMGTETQYF. The CDR3 nucleotides are TGTGCCTGGATGGGTACGGAGACCCAGTACTTC.

The gene calls are TRBV7-7 and TRBJ2-2; D might be TRBD1 or TRBD2, each matching 5 bases. CDR1 and CDR2 from the germline V gene are SSHAT and FNYEAQ (reference sequence). CDR3 length: 17 residues. V lost 4 bases and J lost 2, with 17 bases in between. The CDR3 loop reads CASSSGAKGRNTGELFF. CDR3 coding DNA: TGTGCCAGCAGCTCCGGGGCAAAGGGGCGTAACACCGGGGAGCTGTTTTTT.

V usage is TRBV25-1 and J usage is TRBJ2-1; the D gene could be TRBD1 or TRBD2 (5 bases each). The CDR3 is made up of 13 amino acids. Trimming stripped 4 bases from V and 13 bases from J, with 17 bases between. Germline V gene data show CDR1 as MGHDK and CDR2 as SYGVNS. CDR3 DNA sequence: TGTGCCAGCAGTGGGGACGGAGGTACCGTTCAGTTCTTC. It encodes CASSGDGGTVQFF.

This chain uses TRBV28 with TRBJ2-7; D is possibly TRBD2 (5 bases). CDR1 MDHEN and CDR2 SYDVKM come from the germline V gene. The V gene lost 8 bases and the J gene lost 0 bases, with 14 bases spanning the gap. CDR3 length: 14 amino acids. This CDR3 is CASLRLAGSYEQYF. The CDR3 DNA follows: TGTGCCAGCTTGAGGCTAGCAGGCTCCTACGAGCAGTACTTC.

This clonotype was counted a single time. The chain has TRBV28 and TRBJ2-5; D is unresolved. Germline CDR1 reads MDHEN; CDR2 reads SYDVKM. There are 15 residues in the CDR3. The V end lost 2 bases, the J end lost 5 bases, and 15 bases lay between the germline ends. CDR3 residues: CASSLAPRMRETQYF. The CDR3 DNA reads TGTGCCAGCAGTTTAGCCCCTCGGATGAGGGAGACCCAGTACTTC. The variable domain in full, completed from reference TRBV28 and TRBJ2-5, reads DVKVTQSSRYLVKRTGEKVFLECVQDMDHENMFWYRQDPGLGLRLIYFSYDVKMKEKGDIPEGYSVSREKKERFSLILESASTNQTSMYLCASSLAPRMRETQYFGPGTRLLVL.

This clonotype appeared a single time. The chain is built from TRBV5-1 and TRBJ2-2; D is perhaps TRBD1 (5 bases). The V gene's germline CDR1 is SGHRS and CDR2 YFSETQ. This CDR3 comprises 16 residues. Trimming left V 7 bases short and J 0 bases short, with 16 bases between. CDR3 DNA sequence: TGCGCCAGCCAAATCAGGGTTAACTCGAACACCGGGGAGCTGTTTTTT. Translating it yields CASQIRVNSNTGELFF.